Following are 18 T cell receptor beta chains from one sample sequenced in a study of regulatory T cells in long-lasting Graves disease. Time point reported: newly diagnosed GD, antithyroid drugs for less than 3 months. The authors made the TCR library using RNA they extracted from PBMCs. Arm-PCR of CDR3 regions and iRepertoire HTBI primers were the basis on which TCR beta libraries were built. TCRdb passed the multiplex PCR reads through MiXCR, listing each CDR3 protein once. Of approximately 350,000 distinct CDR3 sequences listed, about 10% are singletons. The sample was also linked to a second study, of T cells in Graves' hyperthyroidism and ophthalmopathy.

Sample: peripheral blood mononuclear cells (PBMCs), taken at new diagnosis, from a patient treated with antithyroid drugs. These receptors were collected from a woman aged 18-29 years with Graves disease.

This clonotype was recorded at least ten times. CDR3 sequence reads: CASSFVHRNTEAFF. The CDR3 DNA follows: TGTGCCAGCAGCTTTGTACATCGGAACACTGAAGCTTTCTTT. This chain uses TRBV7-8 with TRBJ1-1; D is unresolved. Trimming left V 3 bases short and J 1 base short, with 9 bases between. Per germline, CDR1 SGHVS and CDR2 FQNEAQ. The CDR3 contains 14 residues.

This clonotype occurred a few times. V is TRBV19 and J is TRBJ2-1, with D possibly matching TRBD1 (6 bases). The germline V gene has CDR1 LNHDA and CDR2 SQIVND (reference sequence). V gave up 10 bases and J gave up 0 bases, with 19 bases separating them. This CDR3 is 16 amino acids long. This CDR3 is CATRDRWESSYNEQFF. The DNA of the CDR3 is TGTGCCACTCGTGACAGGTGGGAGAGCTCCTACAATGAGCAGTTCTTC.

This clonotype was seen ten or more times. V and J are TRBV19 and TRBJ1-5; TRBD1 is a possible D gene (5 bases). Germline values: CDR1 LNHDA, CDR2 SQIVND (reference sequence). The CDR3 is made up of 15 amino acids. V shed 7 bases and J shed 7 bases, with 20 bases lying between them. CDR3: CASTTSGGLGQPQHF. CDR3 nucleotides: TGTGCCAGTACCACCTCGGGGGGGTTGGGCCAGCCCCAGCATTTT.

The sample holds one count of this clonotype. The rearrangement uses TRBV19 and TRBJ1-2, with no clear D. Germline V gene lookup returns CDR1 LNHDA and CDR2 SQIVND (reference sequence). This CDR3 has 13 amino acids. Trimming removed 3 bases at V and 8 bases at J, with 13 bases between. The CDR3 DNA follows: TGTGCCAGTAGTATCCATGGGGATCAAGGCTACACCTTC. As protein: CASSIHGDQGYTF.

This clonotype was detected ten times or more. This chain connects TRBV7-8 to TRBJ1-4, with 7 bases aligning to TRBD1. Germline V CDR1 and CDR2: SGHVS, FQNEAQ. The CDR3 spans 15 residues. Unmatched junction bases numbered 7, after V lost 1 base and J lost 8 bases. The CDR3 coding sequence is TGTGCCAGCAGCTTAGTGGGGACAGTCGGCGAAAAACTGTTTTTT. This translates into CASSLVGTVGEKLFF.

In the case of this clonotype: An end of the junction differs from the germline gene, which may be a read error. The chain links TRBV11-2 to TRBJ2-1; 7 nucleotides line up with TRBD1. The CDR3 consists of 15 residues. Per the germline V gene, CDR1 is SGHAT and CDR2 is FQNNGV. The CDR3, as DNA: TGCGCCGGCAGCCAAGAGACAGGGATCTACAATGAGCAGTTCTTC. This encodes CAGSQETGIYNEQFF.

This clonotype was detected a few times. A read error is the likely source, as a far larger clone sits one nucleotide away. CDR3 protein: CASSPGGENTEAFF. For the CDR3, the DNA is TGTGCCAGCAGCCCCGGGGGGGAGAACACTGAAGCTTTCTTT. This chain connects TRBV28 to TRBJ1-1; D is perhaps TRBD1 (5 bases). CDR1 is MDHEN, CDR2 SYDVKM, per germline. Trimming removed 6 bases from V and 1 base from J, with 12 bases in between. CDR3 length equals 14 residues.

On this clonotype: A much larger clone differs by one base, so this may be a read error. The rearrangement links TRBV28 to TRBJ1-4; 9 bases fit TRBD1. The CDR3 covers 15 residues. The trim removed 2 bases at V and 6 bases at J, leaving 4 bases unmatched. Germline values: CDR1 MDHEN, CDR2 SYDVKM. The CDR3 loop reads CASSLGQGSDEKLFF. DNA for the CDR3: TGTGCCAGCAGTTTAGGACAGGGGTCAGATGAAAAACTGTTTTTT.

This clonotype was seen ten or more times. The gene calls are TRBV20-1 and TRBJ2-1; 7 nucleotides agree with TRBD2. Unmatched junction bases numbered 12, after V lost 7 bases and J lost 15 bases. The germline gives CDR1 DFQATT, CDR2 SNEGSKA (reference sequence). This CDR3 is 11 amino acids long. This CDR3 is CSGGRSPGPFF. For the CDR3, the DNA is TGCAGTGGCGGGAGAAGTCCGGGGCCGTTCTTC.

The table lists this clonotype with many counts. The gene calls are TRBV12-3 or TRBV12-4 and TRBJ2-1; TRBD1 matches 9 bases. CDR3 length: 17 amino acids. After removal of 3 bases from V and 0 bases from J, the junction contained 6 bases not matched to a gene. CDR3 bases: TGTGCCAGCAGTTTGGTGACAGGGGGAGGCTCCTACAATGAGCAGTTCTTC. Protein: CASSLVTGGGSYNEQFF.

This clonotype was counted ten times or more. V is TRBV7-9 and J is TRBJ1-1, with 8 bases matching TRBD1. CDR1 and CDR2 (germline): SEHNR, FQNEAQ (reference sequence). CDR3 size: 17 residues. V lost 4 bases, J lost 0 bases, and 10 bases stayed unmatched. CDR3 sequence: CASSSPQGEWMNTEAFF. CDR3 sequence (DNA): TGTGCCAGCAGCTCCCCACAGGGGGAATGGATGAACACTGAAGCTTTCTTT.

This clonotype was seen a few times. The V call is TRBV6-5, the J call TRBJ2-1; D perhaps matches TRBD1 (6 bases). Germline CDR1 MNHEY, CDR2 SVGAGI. The CDR3 has 16 residues. Deletions cut 4 bases from V and 2 bases from J, with 15 bases between. CDR3 nucleotides: TGTGCCAGCAGTTGCTCGACAGGCCCGCCCTACAATGAGCAGTTCTTC. This encodes CASSCSTGPPYNEQFF.

This clonotype occurred many times. This rearrangement joins TRBV24-1 to TRBJ2-3; a weak D match, TRBD2 (6 bases). The CDR3 runs 16 residues. The germline gives CDR1 KGHDR, CDR2 SFDVKD. V was clipped by 4 bases and J by 4 bases, with 17 bases between them. CDR3 sequence: CATSERLARRADTQYF. The DNA of the CDR3 is TGTGCCACCAGTGAGCGTCTAGCGCGAAGGGCAGATACGCAGTATTTT.

This sequence joins TRBV6-1 and TRBJ2-7, with D tentatively TRBD1 (5 bases). The V gene's germline CDR1 is MNHNS and CDR2 SASEGT. The length of the CDR3 is 12 residues. V gave up 6 bases and J gave up 6 bases, with 12 bases separating them. The CDR3 here is CASSETQGEQYV. Here the CDR3 DNA reads TGTGCCAGCAGCGAAACCCAGGGCGAGCAGTACGTC.

This clonotype was counted ten times or more. The chain joins TRBV30 to TRBJ1-5; TRBD1 agrees at 7 bases. CDR1 and CDR2 (germline): GTSNPN, SVGIG (reference sequence). The V segment lost 4 bases and the J segment 7 bases; nucleotides outside the gene matches: 7. This CDR3 is 13 amino acids long. The CDR3 DNA reads as TGTGCCTGGACCCAGACAGGGCACCAGCCCCAGCATTTT. Translation gives CAWTQTGHQPQHF.

This clonotype was counted many times. The V gene is TRBV3-1, the J gene TRBJ1-5; D is possibly TRBD1 (5 bases). The CDR3 consists of 15 residues. Germline V CDR1 and CDR2: LGHDT, YNNKEL (reference sequence). Trimming cost V 1 base and J 6 bases, with 13 bases left between them. DNA of the CDR3: TGTGCCAGCAGCCAAGCGTTCGGGGGTCCTCAGCCCCAGCATTTT. Protein product: CASSQAFGGPQPQHF.

The chain recombines TRBV15 with TRBJ2-6; D gene unclear. This CDR3 region has 16 residues. Germline lookup yields CDR1 LNHNV and CDR2 YYDKDF (reference sequence). Trimming shortened V by 3 bases and J by 0 bases, and 9 bases separated the two germline ends. CDR3 sequence: CATSSLLSSGANVLTF. The DNA of the CDR3 is TGTGCCACCAGCAGCCTACTGAGCTCTGGGGCCAACGTCCTGACTTTC.

This clonotype was detected ten times or more. This chain connects TRBV18 to TRBJ2-1; D gene uncertain. V lost 3 bases, J lost 8 bases, and 8 bases lay in between. The CDR3 covers 12 residues. Germline V CDR1 and CDR2: KGHSH, LQKENI. The CDR3 reads CASSPDLHEQFF. The CDR3 DNA follows: TGTGCCAGCTCACCCGACCTCCATGAGCAGTTCTTC.